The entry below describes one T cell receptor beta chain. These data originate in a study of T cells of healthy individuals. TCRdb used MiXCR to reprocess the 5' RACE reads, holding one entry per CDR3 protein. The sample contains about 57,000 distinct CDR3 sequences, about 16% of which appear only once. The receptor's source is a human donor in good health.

CDR3 nucleotides: TGTGCCAGCAGCTTTACTGGGTCTAGCGGGAGGGGGGAGACCCAGTACTTC. Translating gives CASSFTGSSGRGETQYF. V usage is TRBV7-2 and J usage is TRBJ2-5; 12 bases align to TRBD2. Trimming cost V 3 bases and J 5 bases; bases outside gene matches: 10. The CDR3 loop spans 17 amino acids. CDR1 and CDR2 from the germline V gene are SGHTA and FQGNSA.